The 11 T cell receptor beta chains below all came from one sample that was sequenced in a study of blood T cells in healthy people across ages. With a J-beta primer mix and a sample-barcoded 5' primer, a second PCR ran about 7 to 12 cycles. In TCRdb, the 5' RACE reads were re-called with MiXCR into one record per CDR3 protein. The sample lists about 1,800,000 distinct CDR3 sequences, roughly 27% occurring once. Material: blood. These receptors were collected from a woman under 40 in good health.

Ten or more counts support this clonotype. This chain uses TRBV5-1 with TRBJ2-4; D remains ambiguous. CDR3 length equals 14 residues. The ends were cut back, 0 bases at V and 9 bases at J, with 13 bases in the middle. From germline, CDR1 is SGHRS and CDR2 YFSETQ. The CDR3 region has the DNA TGCGCCAGCAGCTTGGAGGTAGGCCTGGGCATTCAGTACTTC. Translated, it gives CASSLEVGLGIQYF.

V gene TRBV5-1 combines with J gene TRBJ1-2, with 7 bases matching TRBD1. This CDR3 region has 16 residues. Germline CDR1 is SGHRS and CDR2 is YFSETQ. The V gene end was trimmed by 4 bases and the J gene end by 0 bases; junction bases not matched to a gene: 9. For the CDR3, the DNA is TGCGCCAGCAGCCCGACGGGACAGTCAGCTAACTATGGCTACACCTTC. Translation: CASSPTGQSANYGYTF.

There are many counts of this clonotype. V usage is TRBV29-1 and J usage is TRBJ2-7; the D gene is possibly TRBD1 (5 bases). V lost 4 bases, J lost 2 bases, and 12 bases lay in between. Germline assignment: CDR1 SQVTM and CDR2 ANQGSEA. The CDR3 is made up of 13 amino acids. CDR3 residues: CSVVTGRPYEQYF. CDR3 DNA: TGCAGCGTTGTAACAGGCCGTCCCTACGAGCAGTACTTC.

Note on this clonotype: This may be a read error, as it is one base from a much larger clone. V usage is TRBV5-1 and J usage is TRBJ2-7, with a weak D call TRBD2 (5 bases). The CDR3 consists of 17 residues. CDR1 is SGHRS and CDR2 is YFSETQ in the germline V gene. CDR3 bases: TGCGCCGGCAGCGCCCAACGATCGGGGATACAACCCTACGAGCAGTACTTC. Translating gives CAGSAQRSGIQPYEQYF.

The sample holds a few counts of this clonotype. The chain is built from TRBV18 and TRBJ2-5, with D possibly matching TRBD2 (5 bases). The assigned J gene may be wrong: the sequence end matches TRBJ2-7 better. The CDR3 spans 17 residues. Germline loops: CDR1 KGHSH, CDR2 LQKENI. The CDR3 bases are TGTGCCAGCTCACTCGGACTGCCGTTGGGTAGTTTTTCCGAGCAGTACTTC. Translated: CASSLGLPLGSFSEQYF.

This clonotype was found many times. The chain joins TRBV6-2 or TRBV6-3 to TRBJ2-6; maybe TRBD1 (6 bases). The CDR3 length is 13 residues. Trimming removed 11 bases at V and 2 bases at J, with 10 bases between. Germline CDR1 MNHEY, CDR2 SVGEGT. CDR3 in amino acids: CAQQGAGANVLTF. DNA of the CDR3: TGTGCCCAACAGGGCGCTGGGGCCAACGTCCTGACTTTC.

The chain is built from TRBV2 and TRBJ2-4, with 9 bases that match TRBD1. With the DNA end fitting TRBJ2-7 better, the J assignment may be wrong. The germline CDR1 and CDR2 sequences are SNHLY and FYNNEI. This CDR3 spans 14 amino acids. CDR3 DNA: TGTGCCAGCAAACCGACAGGGGGGGCCTACGAGCAGTACTTC. This codes for CASKPTGGAYEQYF.

The V call is TRBV3-1, the J call TRBJ2-2; 11 nucleotides match TRBD2. The CDR3 consists of 16 residues. CDR1 and CDR2 from the germline V gene are LGHDT and YNNKEL (reference sequence). V shed 2 bases, J shed 7 bases, and the junction held 6 bases outside the gene matches. The DNA for the CDR3 is TGTGCCAGCAGCCAAAAGACTAGCGGGATGAGCGGGGAGCTGTTTTTT. Encoded protein: CASSQKTSGMSGELFF.

The V call is TRBV7-3, the J call TRBJ1-5, with D hard to call. This CDR3 spans 14 amino acids. Germline V gene data show CDR1 as SGHTA and CDR2 as FQGTGA. The V gene lost 5 bases and the J gene lost 7 bases, with 15 bases spanning the gap. Here the CDR3 DNA reads TGTGCCAGCAGCCCGGGCCCCCTCGGGCAGCCCCAGCATTTT. This encodes CASSPGPLGQPQHF.

The table lists this clonotype with many counts. CDR3 bases: TGCAGCGTCGGGACAGGGGAAGTTGAGCAGTTCTTC. This codes for CSVGTGEVEQFF. The rearrangement uses TRBV29-1 and TRBJ2-1, with 10 positions matching TRBD1. Trimming at V came to 6 bases and at J to 9 bases, leaving 5 bases not matched to a gene. There are 12 residues in the CDR3. CDR1 is SQVTM and CDR2 is ANQGSEA in the germline V gene.

This chain links TRBV19 with TRBJ1-1; 7 bases fit TRBD1. V lost 4 bases to trimming and J lost 7 bases; unmatched junction nucleotides: 6. Germline V CDR1 and CDR2: LNHDA, SQIVND (reference sequence). CDR3 size: 13 residues. In DNA form, the CDR3 reads TGTGCCAGTAGTACCAGGACAGGTTTTGAAGCTTTCTTT. Protein: CASSTRTGFEAFF.